This T cell receptor (beta chain) was found in a study of cytomegalovirus exposure and HLA in healthy donors. To note about this clone: Its specificity is unknown.

Broader study findings: V- and J-gene trimming of TCR beta was linked (in a later analysis) to a missense DCLRE1C variant. Sequencing artifact likely explains a cluster of highly shared sequence variants. Donor immune exposure was known only as CMV serostatus. Cytomegalovirus association was assigned to about 150 TCR beta chains.

It was with 60 Vbeta and 13 Jbeta primers that the PCR ran. Clones were sequenced by immunoSEQ multiplex PCR, and TCRdb holds only the in-frame ones, with some missing. The sample has roughly 150,000 clones, around three fifths seen once. Deletions cut 4 bases from V and 2 bases from J, with 12 bases between. The CDR3 is 14 residues long. Germline lookup yields CDR1 SGHTA and CDR2 FQGNSA. The sequencing sample was made of PBMCs. The chain couples TRBV7-2 to TRBJ2-7; the D is unclear. This receptor was identified in a woman aged 25 to 39 in good health and CMV-seropositive. The CDR3 here is CASSSLRAPYEQYF. CDR3 coding DNA: TGTGCCAGCAGCTCCCTTCGCGCTCCCTACGAGCAGTACTTC. Looking up the rest from reference TRBV7-2 and TRBJ2-7 gives the full variable domain: GAGVSQSPSNKVTEKGKDVELRCDPISGHTALYWYRQSLGQGLEFLIYFQGNSAPDKSGLPSDRFSAERTGGSVSTLTIQRTQQEDSAVYLCASSSLRAPYEQYFGPGTRLTVT.